This TCR beta chain came from a study of blood T cells in healthy people across ages. The length of the CDR3 is 15 residues. Germline loops: CDR1 DFQATT, CDR2 SNEGSKA (reference sequence). V dropped 3 bases and J dropped 8 bases, with 20 bases sitting between them. This clonotype was detected a few times. A second PCR, run for roughly 7 to 11 cycles, used a sample-barcoded 5' primer plus a J-beta primer mix. TCRdb ran MiXCR on the 5' RACE reads and lists one entry per CDR3 protein. The table has just over 800,000 distinct CDR3 sequences, roughly 60% seen once. The chain is built from TRBV20-1 and TRBJ2-1; perhaps TRBD2 as D (6 bases). The sequence was obtained from a man aged 25 to 40 in good health. What was sequenced was blood. CDR3 bases: TGCAGTGCTAGTGGCCGTAGCGGAGGGGACTATGAGCAGTTCTTC. It yields the protein CSASGRSGGDYEQFF.